One and the same sample provided the 7 T cell receptor beta chains below, sequenced in a study of blood T cell repertoires in COVID-19. The data were produced by immunoSEQ multiplex PCR, yet TCRdb's version contains in-frame clones alone and is incomplete. The sample lists under 150,000 clones, 84% occurring once. Sequenced material: PBMCs or T cells enriched from blood (not recorded which). The receptor set was obtained from a man between 40 and 49 years old with acute COVID-19.

The CDR3 nucleotides read TGTGCCAGCAGTCTCGGGACTAGCGGGAGGGACGAGCAGTTCTTC. Its protein is CASSLGTSGRDEQFF. The chain recombines TRBV28 with TRBJ2-1; TRBD2 matches 16 bases. There are 15 residues in the CDR3. Germline values: CDR1 MDHEN, CDR2 SYDVKM. The junction had 5 bases not matched to a gene; V was cut back by 5 bases and J by 10 bases.

The CDR3 spells CASSFAGGRKRQFF. CDR3 bases: TGTGCCAGCAGTTTTGCGGGAGGGCGAAAACGACAGTTCTTC. The chain joins TRBV28 to TRBJ2-1, with 9 positions matching TRBD2. J lost 13 bases, V lost 3 bases, and 10 bases had no gene match. This CDR3 spans 14 amino acids. The germline V gene has CDR1 MDHEN and CDR2 SYDVKM.

The chain combines TRBV19 with TRBJ2-1, with a weak D call TRBD2 (6 bases). From germline, CDR1 is LNHDA and CDR2 SQIVND (reference sequence). This CDR3 comprises 18 residues. V lost 3 bases, J lost 0 bases, and 18 bases lay in between. CDR3 region: CASSIGLVAASSYNEQFF. The CDR3 coding sequence is TGTGCCAGTAGTATCGGGTTGGTAGCGGCGAGCTCCTACAATGAGCAGTTCTTC.

The chain has TRBV7-6 and TRBJ2-7, with TRBD2 identical over 9 bases. This CDR3 has 16 residues. Germline V gives CDR1 SGHVS, CDR2 FNYEAQ. V lost 4 bases and J lost 0; bases outside the gene matches: 7. CDR3 in amino acids: CASSSTGSGSSYEQYF. CDR3 DNA sequence: TGTGCCAGCAGCTCCACAGGTAGCGGGAGCTCCTACGAGCAGTACTTC.

The J gene is TRBJ2-7, the V gene TRBV27; D is unresolved. V lost 8 bases to trimming and J lost 2 bases, with 19 bases between them. CDR1 and CDR2 (germline): MNHEY, SMNVEV (reference sequence). This CDR3 is built from 15 residues. The CDR3 here is CASRGSGLPTYEQYF. The DNA for the CDR3 is TGTGCCAGCCGTGGATCGGGTCTTCCAACCTACGAGCAGTACTTC.

The V gene is TRBV6-5, the J gene TRBJ2-7; D unclear. V lost 7 bases and J lost 5, with 18 bases in between. Germline CDR1 is MNHEY and CDR2 is SVGAGI. The CDR3 covers 14 residues. The CDR3 coding sequence is TGTGCCAGCAATCCATCGTATAGCCGCGACGAGCAGTACTTC. Residues: CASNPSYSRDEQYF.

The chain employs TRBV4-1 and TRBJ2-7; 14 bases are shared with TRBD2. The CDR3 loop spans 16 amino acids. The V segment lost 1 base and the J segment 2 bases; nucleotides outside the gene matches: 1. The germline CDR1 and CDR2 sequences are MGHRA and YSYEKL. The CDR3 DNA reads TGCGCCAGCAGCCAAGGGACTAGCGGGAGGCCCTACGAGCAGTACTTC. Amino acids: CASSQGTSGRPYEQYF.